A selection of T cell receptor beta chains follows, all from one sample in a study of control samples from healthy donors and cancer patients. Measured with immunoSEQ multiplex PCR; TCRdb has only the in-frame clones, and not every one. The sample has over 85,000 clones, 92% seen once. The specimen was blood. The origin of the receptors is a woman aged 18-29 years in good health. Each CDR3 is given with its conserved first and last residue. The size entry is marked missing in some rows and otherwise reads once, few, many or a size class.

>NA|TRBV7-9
CASSQDRAREGYTF
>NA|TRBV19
CASRPGQGPHQPQHF
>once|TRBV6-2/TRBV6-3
CASSYSLGKGATQYF
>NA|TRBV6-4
CASRGGLAGGDYTGELFF
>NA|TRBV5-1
CASSLEGNTIYF
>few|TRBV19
CASVRGRELFF
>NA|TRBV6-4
CASSDSSISGANVLTF
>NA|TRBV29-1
CSAQLAGGKTQYF
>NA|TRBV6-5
CPSTTHQETQYF
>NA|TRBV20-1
CSASRVGGGLETQYF